This entry describes one T cell receptor (beta chain). Time point: after neoadjuvant nivolumab, at surgical resection. This record belongs to a study of neoadjuvant anti-PD-1 for oral cavity cancer. Per the germline V gene, CDR1 is MGHRA and CDR2 is YSYEKL. V lost 4 bases to trimming and J lost 4 bases; unmatched junction nucleotides: 9. The CDR3 has 15 residues. PBMC libraries mostly used around 460 ng of input genomic DNA, with six replicates per sample. Clones were sequenced by immunoSEQ multiplex PCR, and TCRdb holds only the in-frame ones, with some missing. This table has about 42,000 clones, about three quarters appearing once.

The chain couples TRBV4-1 to TRBJ1-1; 7 bases line up with TRBD1. This receptor was obtained from a person between 40 and 79 years old with oral cavity squamous cell carcinoma. Sequencing used PBMCs, obtained after nivolumab (anti-PD-1) treatment. For the CDR3, the DNA is TGCGCCAGCAGCCGCCCCGACAGGGAGGGCACTGAAGCTTTCTTT. Protein sequence: CASSRPDREGTEAFF.